These 2 T cell receptor beta chains came from one sample sequenced in a study of T-cell memory formation after mild COVID-19. TCRdb analysed the 5' RACE reads with MiXCR anew, one entry per CDR3 protein. The table records under 550,000 distinct CDR3 sequences, roughly 20% of them present only once. Sequenced material: PBMCs or a T cell subset sorted from them (not recorded which). All receptors come from an adult woman who had mild COVID-19 (a few samples of this study predate the infection). Cell type and time point are not known.

This sequence joins TRBV12-3 or TRBV12-4 and TRBJ2-7; TRBD2 matches 11 bases. This CDR3 has 20 residues. V shed 2 bases and J 0 bases; nucleotides not matched to a gene: 15. The CDR3 DNA follows: TGTGCCAGCAGTTTAAGCCGCGTGGGGCTAGCGGGAGGAAACTCCTACGAGCAGTACTTC. Encoded protein: CASSLSRVGLAGGNSYEQYF.

This chain connects TRBV20-1 to TRBJ1-5; possibly TRBD1 for D (6 bases). V lost 3 bases, J lost 7 bases, and 16 bases lay in between. The CDR3 is 14 residues long. CDR1 and CDR2 (germline): DFQATT, SNEGSKA (reference sequence). DNA for the CDR3: TGCAGTGCTAGTGACCCCGGGACATCGCAGCCCCAGCATTTT. As protein: CSASDPGTSQPQHF.